This TCR beta chain is from a study of cytomegalovirus exposure and HLA in healthy donors. V lost 0 bases and J lost 4; bases outside the gene matches: 4. The germline gives CDR1 KGHSH, CDR2 LQKENI. The CDR3 spans 15 residues. The PCR was carried out with 60 Vbeta primers and 13 Jbeta primers. Repertoires were generated with immunoSEQ multiplex PCR, while TCRdb's copy carries only in-frame clones and drops some. The table includes approximately 210,000 clones, 82% detected once. The source is a man in his forties in good health and CMV-seropositive. Sequencing input: PBMCs. This chain uses TRBV18 with TRBJ2-3, with 7 bases lining up with TRBD2. The CDR3, as DNA: TGTGCCAGCTCACCACCTGGGGGAGGGCCAGATACGCAGTATTTT. It encodes CASSPPGGGPDTQYF.